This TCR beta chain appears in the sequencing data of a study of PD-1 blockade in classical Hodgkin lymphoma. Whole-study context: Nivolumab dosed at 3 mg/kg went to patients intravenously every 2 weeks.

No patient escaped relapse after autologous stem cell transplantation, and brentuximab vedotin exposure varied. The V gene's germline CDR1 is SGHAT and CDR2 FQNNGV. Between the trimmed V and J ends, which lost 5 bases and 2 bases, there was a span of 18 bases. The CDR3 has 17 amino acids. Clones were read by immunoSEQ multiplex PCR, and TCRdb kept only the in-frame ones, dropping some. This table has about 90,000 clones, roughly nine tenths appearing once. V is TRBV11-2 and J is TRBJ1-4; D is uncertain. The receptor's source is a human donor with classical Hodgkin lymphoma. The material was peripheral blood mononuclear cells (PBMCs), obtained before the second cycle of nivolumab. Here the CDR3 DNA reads TGTGCCAGCAGCCCTCCGTTCGGGCTTTCGACTAATGAAAAACTGTTTTTT. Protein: CASSPPFGLSTNEKLFF.